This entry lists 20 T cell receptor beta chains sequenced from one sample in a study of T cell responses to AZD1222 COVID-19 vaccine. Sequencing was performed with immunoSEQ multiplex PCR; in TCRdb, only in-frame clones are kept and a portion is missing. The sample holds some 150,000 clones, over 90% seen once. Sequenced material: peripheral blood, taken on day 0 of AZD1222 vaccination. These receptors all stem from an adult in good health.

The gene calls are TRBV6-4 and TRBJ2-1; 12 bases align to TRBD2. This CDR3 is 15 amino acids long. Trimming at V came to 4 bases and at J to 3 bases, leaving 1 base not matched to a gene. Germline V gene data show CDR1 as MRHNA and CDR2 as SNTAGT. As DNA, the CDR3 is TGTGCCAGCAGTGGGGGACTAGCGGGCTACAATGAGCAGTTCTTC. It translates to CASSGGLAGYNEQFF.

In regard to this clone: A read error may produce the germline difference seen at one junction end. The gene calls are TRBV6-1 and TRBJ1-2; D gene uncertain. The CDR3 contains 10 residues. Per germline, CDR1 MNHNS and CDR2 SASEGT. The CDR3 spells CASSEVSPRF. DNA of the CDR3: TGTGCCAGCAGTGAAGTGAGCCCCCGCTTC.

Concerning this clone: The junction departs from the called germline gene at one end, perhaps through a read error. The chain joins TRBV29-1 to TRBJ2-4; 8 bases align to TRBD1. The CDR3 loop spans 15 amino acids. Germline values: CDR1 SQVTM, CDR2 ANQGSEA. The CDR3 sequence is CSIEDRALAKNIQYF. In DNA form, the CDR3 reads TGCAGCATTGAGGACAGGGCCTTAGCCAAAAACATTCAGTACTTC. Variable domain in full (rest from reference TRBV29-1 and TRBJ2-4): SAVISQKPSRDICQRGTSLTIQCQVDSQVTMMFWYRQQPGQSLTLIATANQGSEATYESGFVIDKFPISRPNLTFSTLTVSNMSPEDSSIYLCSIEDRALAKNIQYFGAGTRLSVL.

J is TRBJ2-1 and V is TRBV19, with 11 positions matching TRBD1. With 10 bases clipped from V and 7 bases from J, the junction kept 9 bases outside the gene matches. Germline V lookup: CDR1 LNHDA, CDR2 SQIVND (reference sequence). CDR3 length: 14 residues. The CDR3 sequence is CATSGTGGRNEQFF. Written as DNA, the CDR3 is TGTGCCACCTCCGGGACAGGGGGGAGGAATGAGCAGTTCTTC.

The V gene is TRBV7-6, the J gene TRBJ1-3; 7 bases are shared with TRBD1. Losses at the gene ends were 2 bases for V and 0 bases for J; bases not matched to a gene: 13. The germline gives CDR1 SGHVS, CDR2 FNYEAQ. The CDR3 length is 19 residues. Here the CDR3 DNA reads TGTGCCAGCAGCTTATCCCAATTAAGGACAGGACCCTCTGGAAACACCATATATTTT. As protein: CASSLSQLRTGPSGNTIYF. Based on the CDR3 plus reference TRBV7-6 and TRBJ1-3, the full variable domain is GAGVSQSPRYKVTKRGQDVALRCDPISGHVSLYWYRQALGQGPEFLTYFNYEAQQDKSGLPNDRFSAERPEGSISTLTIQRTEQRDSAMYRCASSLSQLRTGPSGNTIYFGEGSWLTVV.

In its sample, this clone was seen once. This chain's CDR3 is CASSLRQGAGYTF. CDR3 sequence (DNA): TGCGCCAGCAGCTTGAGACAGGGGGCGGGCTACACCTTC. This chain connects TRBV5-1 to TRBJ1-2; 10 positions agree with TRBD1. Germline V gene sequence: CDR1 SGHRS, CDR2 YFSETQ. The CDR3 extends over 13 amino acids. Germline trimming cut 1 base from V and 8 bases from J; bases unmatched to any gene: 2.

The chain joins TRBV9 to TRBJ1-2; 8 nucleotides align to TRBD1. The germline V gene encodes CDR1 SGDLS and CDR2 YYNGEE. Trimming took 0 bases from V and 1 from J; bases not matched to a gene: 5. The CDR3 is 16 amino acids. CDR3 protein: CASSVAWTGLNYGYTF. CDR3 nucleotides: TGTGCCAGCAGCGTAGCCTGGACAGGGCTTAACTATGGCTACACCTTC.

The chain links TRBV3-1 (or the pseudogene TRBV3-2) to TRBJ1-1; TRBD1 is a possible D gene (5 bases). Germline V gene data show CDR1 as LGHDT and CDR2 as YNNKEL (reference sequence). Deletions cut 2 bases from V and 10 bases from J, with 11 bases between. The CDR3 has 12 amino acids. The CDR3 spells CASSQPGRGAFF. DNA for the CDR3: TGTGCCAGCAGCCAACCGGGGCGAGGAGCTTTCTTT.

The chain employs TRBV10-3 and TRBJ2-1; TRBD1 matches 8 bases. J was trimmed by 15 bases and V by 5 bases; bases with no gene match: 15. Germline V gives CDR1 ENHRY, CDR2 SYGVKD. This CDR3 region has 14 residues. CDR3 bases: TGTGCCATCAGTTATGACCAAGGACAGGGTTCATCGTTCTTC. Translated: CAISYDQGQGSSFF.

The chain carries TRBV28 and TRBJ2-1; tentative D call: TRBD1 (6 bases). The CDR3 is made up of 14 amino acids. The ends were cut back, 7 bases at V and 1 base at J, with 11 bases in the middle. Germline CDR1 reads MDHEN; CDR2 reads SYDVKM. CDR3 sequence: CASTQQGSYNEQFF. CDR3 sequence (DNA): TGTGCCAGCACGCAACAGGGTTCCTACAATGAGCAGTTCTTC.

This chain's CDR3 is CASSRRPDENTIYF. The CDR3 nucleotides are TGTGCCAGCAGCCGACGACCGGACGAAAACACCATATATTTT. The gene calls are TRBV6-5 and TRBJ1-3; unclear D gene. V lost 6 bases to trimming and J lost 6 bases, with 15 bases between them. This CDR3 comprises 14 residues. The germline gives CDR1 MNHEY, CDR2 SVGAGI.

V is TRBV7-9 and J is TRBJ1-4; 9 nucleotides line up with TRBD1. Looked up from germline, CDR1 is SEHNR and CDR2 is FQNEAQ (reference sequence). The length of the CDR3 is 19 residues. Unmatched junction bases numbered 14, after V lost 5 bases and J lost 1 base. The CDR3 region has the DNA TGTGCCAGCAGCCCCCCCTCGGGGGACAGGGTGGTAACTAATGAAAAACTGTTTTTT. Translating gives CASSPPSGDRVVTNEKLFF. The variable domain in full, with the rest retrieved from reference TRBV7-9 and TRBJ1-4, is DTGVSQNPRHKITKRGQNVTFRCDPISEHNRLYWYRQTLGQGPEFLTYFQNEAQLEKSRLLSDRFSAERPKGSFSTLEIQRTEQGDSAMYLCASSPPSGDRVVTNEKLFFGSGTQLSVL.

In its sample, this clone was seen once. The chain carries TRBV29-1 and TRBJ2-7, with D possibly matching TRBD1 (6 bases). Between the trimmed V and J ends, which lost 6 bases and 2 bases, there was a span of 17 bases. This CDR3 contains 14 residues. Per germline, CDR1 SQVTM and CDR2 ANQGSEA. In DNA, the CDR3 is TGCAGCGTAAAAGGCGGACAGTTTGCCTACGAGCAGTACTTC. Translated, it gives CSVKGGQFAYEQYF.

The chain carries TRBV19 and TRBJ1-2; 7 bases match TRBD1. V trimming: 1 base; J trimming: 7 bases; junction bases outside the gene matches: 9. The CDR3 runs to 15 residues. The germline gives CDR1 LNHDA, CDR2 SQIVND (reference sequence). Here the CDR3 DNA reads TGTGCCAGTAGTATAGTACGAGGGGGCATAGGTGGCTACACCTTC. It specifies CASSIVRGGIGGYTF.

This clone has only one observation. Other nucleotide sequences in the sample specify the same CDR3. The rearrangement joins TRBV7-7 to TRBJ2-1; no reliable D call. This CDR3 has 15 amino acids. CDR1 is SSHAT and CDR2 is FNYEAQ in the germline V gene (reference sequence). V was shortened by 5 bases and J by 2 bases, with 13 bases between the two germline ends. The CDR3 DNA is TGTGCCAGCAGCCCCTCGGGCGGCGCCTACAATGAGCAGTTCTTC. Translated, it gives CASSPSGGAYNEQFF.

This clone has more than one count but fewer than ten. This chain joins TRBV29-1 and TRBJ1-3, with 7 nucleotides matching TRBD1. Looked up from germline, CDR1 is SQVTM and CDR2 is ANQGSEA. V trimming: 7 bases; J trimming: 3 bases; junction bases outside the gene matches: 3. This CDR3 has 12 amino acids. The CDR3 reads CSGRGDGNTIYF. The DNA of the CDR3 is TGCAGCGGCAGGGGGGATGGAAACACCATATATTTT.

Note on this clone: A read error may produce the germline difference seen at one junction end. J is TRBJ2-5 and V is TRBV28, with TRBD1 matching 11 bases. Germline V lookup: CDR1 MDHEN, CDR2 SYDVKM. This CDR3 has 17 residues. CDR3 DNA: TGTGCCAACAGTACCAGAACCGGGACAGGGGGAGGGGGGACCCAGTACTTC. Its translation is CANSTRTGTGGGGTQYF.

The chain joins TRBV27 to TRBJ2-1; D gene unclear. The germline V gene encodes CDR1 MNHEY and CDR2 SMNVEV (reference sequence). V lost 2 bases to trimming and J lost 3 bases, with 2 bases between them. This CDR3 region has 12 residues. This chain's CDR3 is CASSLIYNEQFF. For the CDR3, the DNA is TGTGCCAGCAGTTTAATCTACAATGAGCAGTTCTTC.

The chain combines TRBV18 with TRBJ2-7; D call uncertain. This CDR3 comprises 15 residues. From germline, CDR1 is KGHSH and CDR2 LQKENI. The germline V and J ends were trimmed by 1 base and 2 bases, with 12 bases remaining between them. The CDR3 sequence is CASSPLQTATYEQYF. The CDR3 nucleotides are TGTGCCAGCTCACCACTACAGACGGCAACCTACGAGCAGTACTTC.

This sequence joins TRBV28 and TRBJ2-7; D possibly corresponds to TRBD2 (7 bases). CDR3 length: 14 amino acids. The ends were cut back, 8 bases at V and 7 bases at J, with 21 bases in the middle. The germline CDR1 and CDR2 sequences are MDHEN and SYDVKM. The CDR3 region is CASRLGGGPLEQYF. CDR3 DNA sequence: TGTGCCAGCCGCCTTGGCGGGGGCCCCCTGGAGCAGTACTTC.